This paragraph reports one T cell receptor beta chain. Its antigen is not known. The record originates from a study of OX40 agonist ivuxolimab in advanced cancers. Study context: Patients were treated with intravenous ivuxolimab, dosed at 0.01 to 10 mg/kg and infused every 2 weeks. General study points: There were, on average, more expanded clones in CD8+ T cells than in CD4+.

Using immunoSEQ multiplex PCR, the repertoire was profiled, and TCRdb retains in-frame clones only, with some absent. The profile covers tens of thousands of clones, with roughly 82% appearing a single time and 2.5% to 3% taken by the ten largest. This CDR3 spans 16 amino acids. A history of autoimmune disease or systemic immunosuppression excluded patients. Patients had blood sampled at baseline and again on cycle 4 day 1 and cycle 7 day 1. Sequencing was performed on CD4+ or CD8+ T cells sorted from blood, taken in a trial of the OX40 agonist ivuxolimab. The V call is TRBV21-1, the J call TRBJ1-2; the D call in the table, TRBD1, was not verified against the DNA. TRBV21-1 is listed as a pseudogene. This receptor was taken from an adult with an advanced solid tumor such as melanoma, head and neck, liver or kidney cancer. Written as DNA, the CDR3 is TGTGCCAGCAGCAAAGATACAGGGTTGCGGTGGGATGGCTACACCTTC. It translates to CASSKDTGLRWDGYTF.